This passage covers 16 T cell receptor beta chains from one sample sequenced in a study of blood T cells in healthy people across ages. Primers used in a second PCR of roughly 7 to 11 cycles were a sample-barcoded 5' primer and a J-beta primer mix. Each CDR3 protein gets one entry after TCRdb re-called the 5' RACE reads with MiXCR. Here the sample spans roughly 2 million distinct CDR3 sequences, about 50% being singletons. Sequencing was carried out using blood. All receptors come from a woman aged 40 to 50 in good health.

This clonotype was detected a few times. This chain links TRBV4-1 with TRBJ2-3, with TRBD2 matching over 11 bases. The CDR3 length is 18 residues. Per germline, CDR1 MGHRA and CDR2 YSYEKL. V shed 3 bases and J 1 base; nucleotides not matched to a gene: 9. Written as DNA, the CDR3 is TGCGCCAGCAGCCATTACCTCTTGACTAGCGGGGGCACAGATACGCAGTATTTT. It yields the protein CASSHYLLTSGGTDTQYF.

The sample holds a few counts of this clonotype. The rearrangement uses TRBV11-2 and TRBJ2-3, with 7 bases matching TRBD2. V gave up 0 bases and J gave up 4 bases; unmatched junction bases: 4. This CDR3 is built from 15 residues. Germline CDR1 reads SGHAT; CDR2 reads FQNNGV. CDR3 sequence reads: CASSLDIRGADTQYF. DNA for the CDR3: TGTGCCAGCAGCTTAGATATCCGGGGGGCAGATACGCAGTATTTT. Looking up the rest from reference TRBV11-2 and TRBJ2-3 gives the full variable domain: EAGVAQSPRYKIIEKRQSVAFWCNPISGHATLYWYQQILGQGPKLLIQFQNNGVVDDSQLPKDRFSAERLKGVDSTLKIQPAKLEDSAVYLCASSLDIRGADTQYFGPGTRLTVL.

This clonotype has more than one count but fewer than ten. The chain has TRBV4-1 and TRBJ1-5; no firm D call. Germline CDR1 is MGHRA and CDR2 is YSYEKL. V shed 3 bases and J shed 4 bases, with 10 bases lying between them. The CDR3 length is 14 residues. CDR3 sequence reads: CASSHLGRNQPQHF. The CDR3 coding sequence is TGCGCCAGCAGCCACCTTGGGAGGAATCAGCCCCAGCATTTT.

V usage is TRBV20-1 and J usage is TRBJ2-3; D call uncertain. The CDR3 is 13 residues long. Germline V gene lookup returns CDR1 DFQATT and CDR2 SNEGSKA (reference sequence). V was cut by 1 base and J by 5 bases, with 10 bases left in between. As DNA, the CDR3 is TGCAGTGCTAGAGTCCCTCCAGTAGATACGCAGTATTTT. Translated, it gives CSARVPPVDTQYF.

The chain uses TRBV6-4 and TRBJ2-1; 7 bases fit TRBD2. The CDR3 extends over 13 amino acids. The V segment lost 4 bases and the J segment 8 bases; nucleotides outside the gene matches: 5. Germline V lookup: CDR1 MRHNA, CDR2 SNTAGT. Here the CDR3 reads CASSVTSWDEQFF. The CDR3 nucleotides are TGTGCCAGCAGTGTGACTAGCTGGGATGAGCAGTTCTTC.

Of note for this clonotype: At one end the junction does not follow the germline gene, possibly because of a read error. The rearrangement links TRBV5-1 to TRBJ1-6, with TRBD1 as a possible D gene (6 bases). Per the germline V gene, CDR1 is SGHRS and CDR2 is YFSETQ. This CDR3 comprises 17 residues. CDR3 loop: CTSSYESGATYNSPLHF. CDR3 coding DNA: TGCACCAGCAGCTACGAATCAGGGGCAACATATAATTCACCCCTCCACTTT.

The V and J genes are TRBV28 and TRBJ1-6; D is perhaps TRBD1 (5 bases). The CDR3 covers 18 residues. The ends were cut back, 7 bases at V and 3 bases at J, with 22 bases in the middle. Germline loops: CDR1 MDHEN, CDR2 SYDVKM. CDR3 amino acids: CASTSLRGSRGYNSPLHF. CDR3 coding DNA: TGTGCCAGCACTTCCTTAAGAGGGTCAAGGGGCTATAATTCACCCCTCCACTTT.

This chain uses TRBV29-1 with TRBJ1-2, with D possibly TRBD1 on 5 matching bases. Germline V CDR1 and CDR2: SQVTM, ANQGSEA. Trimming removed 6 bases from V and 7 bases from J, with 15 bases in between. The CDR3 totals 12 residues. CDR3 bases: TGCAGCGTGCGGACGGTTGGGGCTGGCTACACCTTC. This gives the protein CSVRTVGAGYTF.

This clonotype was counted a few times. The rearrangement uses TRBV20-1 and TRBJ2-3, with D tentatively TRBD1 or TRBD2 (5 bases each). CDR1 DFQATT and CDR2 SNEGSKA come from the germline V gene (reference sequence). The CDR3 covers 13 residues. The ends were cut back, 5 bases at V and 6 bases at J, with 15 bases in the middle. The CDR3 bases are TGCAGTGCTCGGGGCCTGCTAGGCGATACGCAGTATTTT. Its translation is CSARGLLGDTQYF.

The rearrangement uses TRBV6-5 and TRBJ1-2; 9 nucleotides agree with TRBD1. This CDR3 is built from 14 residues. The V and J ends lost 0 bases and 9 bases, in that order; junction bases with no gene match: 5. Germline CDR1 and CDR2: MNHEY and SVGAGI. CDR3 in amino acids: CASSYSTGGSSYTF. The DNA for the CDR3 is TGTGCCAGCAGTTACTCAACAGGGGGCTCTAGCTACACCTTC.

The CDR3 nucleotides are TGTGCCAGCAGTCCCAGAGGACAGGGGGCGGGTGGCTACACCTTC. Encoded protein: CASSPRGQGAGGYTF. The rearrangement uses TRBV27 and TRBJ1-2, with TRBD1 matching over 11 bases. This CDR3 is built from 15 residues. The V segment lost 5 bases and the J segment 7 bases; nucleotides outside the gene matches: 9. Germline V gene sequence: CDR1 MNHEY, CDR2 SMNVEV (reference sequence).

The chain joins TRBV7-9 to TRBJ1-2; D uncertain. This CDR3 spans 16 amino acids. The V end lost 5 bases, the J end lost 5 bases, and 21 bases lay between the germline ends. CDR1 is SEHNR, CDR2 FQNEAQ, per germline (reference sequence). The CDR3 reads CASSPTGIRAEYGYTF. For the CDR3, the DNA is TGTGCCAGCAGCCCCACGGGTATTAGGGCGGAATATGGCTACACCTTC.

V and J are TRBV4-2 and TRBJ2-3; D may be TRBD1 or TRBD2 (5 bases each). V was cut by 4 bases and J by 2 bases, with 22 bases left in between. The CDR3 length is 18 residues. Germline-derived CDR1 and CDR2 are LGHNA and YNFKEQ. The CDR3 spells CASSPQGGTGRPTDTQYF. The CDR3 nucleotides are TGTGCCAGCAGCCCACAAGGAGGCACAGGTCGACCCACAGATACGCAGTATTTT.

The chain employs TRBV5-1 and TRBJ2-7; 10 bases agree with TRBD2. The CDR3 consists of 17 residues. V was clipped by 3 bases and J by 2 bases; unmatched bases: 11. CDR1 is SGHRS and CDR2 is YFSETQ in the germline V gene. The CDR3 nucleotides are TGCGCCAGCAGCTCAGATACCCTAGCGGGGGTCCCCTACGAGCAGTACTTC. Its translation is CASSSDTLAGVPYEQYF.

This clonotype was seen a few times. The chain carries TRBV3-1 and TRBJ2-5, with a weak D call TRBD1 (6 bases). Trimming cost V 0 bases and J 6 bases, with 26 bases left between them. This CDR3 region has 19 residues. Germline assignment: CDR1 LGHDT and CDR2 YNNKEL (reference sequence). CDR3 sequence (DNA): TGTGCCAGCAGCCAAGAGGCACCAGGGGATACACCTCCACAACAGACCCAGTACTTC. Residues: CASSQEAPGDTPPQQTQYF.

This chain uses TRBV6-2 or TRBV6-3 with TRBJ2-1; D is unclear. V was pared by 2 bases and J by 4 bases, with 9 bases between. CDR1 MNHEY and CDR2 SVGEGT come from the germline V gene. The CDR3 extends over 14 amino acids. The CDR3 DNA sequence: TGTGCCAGCAGTTACGCAACCAGATACAATGAGCAGTTCTTC. It translates to CASSYATRYNEQFF.